Each of the 10 T cell receptor beta chains below was sequenced from the same sample in a study of patients and donors after allogeneic stem cell transplantation. One entry per CDR3 protein, called by TCRdb with MiXCR from the RT-PCR reads. The data contain around 200,000 distinct CDR3 sequences, around two fifths of them singletons. Source material: blood, either unsorted or a sorted T cell fraction (not recorded which). The receptors stem from a human donor who was either an allogeneic HSCT recipient or a stem cell or donor lymphocyte infusion donor (not recorded which). It is not recorded whose cells these are; they may come from a transplant donor.

This clonotype has just a few counts. The CDR3 sequence is CSVDGVMGQGFGYTF. CDR3 in DNA: TGCAGCGTTGACGGGGTGATGGGACAGGGGTTTGGCTACACCTTC. J is TRBJ1-2 and V is TRBV29-1; 10 bases align to TRBD1. V gave up 3 bases and J gave up 7 bases; unmatched junction bases: 11. The CDR3 loop spans 15 amino acids. Germline V gene sequence: CDR1 SQVTM, CDR2 ANQGSEA. Supplemented by reference TRBV29-1 and TRBJ1-2, the full variable domain reads SAVISQKPSRDICQRGTSLTIQCQVDSQVTMMFWYRQQPGQSLTLIATANQGSEATYESGFVIDKFPISRPNLTFSTLTVSNMSPEDSSIYLCSVDGVMGQGFGYTFGSGTRLTVV.

The chain joins TRBV28 to TRBJ1-6; 7 bases align to TRBD1. Looked up from germline, CDR1 is MDHEN and CDR2 is SYDVKM. Trimming took 5 bases from V and 7 from J; bases not matched to a gene: 5. The CDR3 runs to 14 residues. The CDR3 DNA sequence: TGTGCCAGCAGTCCGCCGGGACAGAATTCACCCCTCCACTTT. Translation gives CASSPPGQNSPLHF. The full variable domain, rest sourced from reference TRBV28 and TRBJ1-6, is DVKVTQSSRYLVKRTGEKVFLECVQDMDHENMFWYRQDPGLGLRLIYFSYDVKMKEKGDIPEGYSVSREKKERFSLILESASTNQTSMYLCASSPPGQNSPLHFGNGTRLTVT.

This clonotype was seen a handful of times. The chain recombines TRBV29-1 with TRBJ1-1, with 7 positions matching TRBD1. J gave up 4 bases and V 4 bases, and 9 bases lay outside the gene matches. Germline V gene lookup returns CDR1 SQVTM and CDR2 ANQGSEA. The CDR3 runs 14 residues. The CDR3 DNA follows: TGCAGCGTTGGTGATACAGGGGTCGGCACTGAAGCTTTCTTT. This sequence encodes CSVGDTGVGTEAFF.

The chain has TRBV7-9 and TRBJ2-3, with 7 bases matching TRBD2. Germline V lookup: CDR1 SEHNR, CDR2 FQNEAQ (reference sequence). CDR3 length equals 16 residues. V was pared by 5 bases and J by 3 bases, with 11 bases of the junction left unmatched. The DNA of the CDR3 is TGTGCCAGCAGCCCCGCTTTTGGCGGGGGAACAGATACGCAGTATTTT. Protein: CASSPAFGGGTDTQYF.

The chain couples TRBV10-2 to TRBJ1-5; D may be TRBD1 (5 bases). The V gene lost 5 bases and the J gene lost 4 bases, with 15 bases spanning the gap. This CDR3 is 15 amino acids long. Germline V gene sequence: CDR1 WSHSY, CDR2 SAAADI. CDR3 region: CASSPEGLRNQPQHF. As DNA, the CDR3 is TGCGCCAGCAGTCCGGAGGGGTTGAGGAATCAGCCCCAGCATTTT.

This clonotype was seen at least ten times. DNA of the CDR3: TGTGCCAGCAGCTCTACCGGACGTGTAAACACTGAAGCTTTCTTT. It is translated as CASSSTGRVNTEAFF. V usage is TRBV11-1 and J usage is TRBJ1-1; the D is unclear. Germline CDR1 is SGHAT and CDR2 is FQDESV (reference sequence). Trimming left V 4 bases short and J 2 bases short, with 14 bases between. The CDR3 is 15 amino acids.

V usage is TRBV20-1 and J usage is TRBJ1-6; 9 positions agree with TRBD1. V was clipped by 2 bases and J by 8 bases; unmatched bases: 4. The CDR3 runs to 14 residues. Germline CDR1 reads DFQATT; CDR2 reads SNEGSKA (reference sequence). The CDR3 coding sequence is TGCAGTGCTAGAAGCGGGACAGGGTATTCACCCCTCCACTTT. It encodes CSARSGTGYSPLHF.

This clonotype has just a few counts. This chain links TRBV30 with TRBJ1-3; possibly TRBD1 for D (5 bases). V was trimmed by 3 bases and J by 0 bases, leaving 18 bases between them. In germline, CDR1 is GTSNPN, CDR2 SVGIG (reference sequence). This CDR3 region has 17 residues. The CDR3 bases are TGTGCCTGGAGCCCCTTTGGAAGGGGATTCTCTGGAAACACCATATATTTT. The encoded protein is CAWSPFGRGFSGNTIYF.

The chain uses TRBV9 and TRBJ2-3; D is possibly TRBD2 (6 bases). V was shortened by 0 bases and J by 2 bases, with 13 bases between the two germline ends. Germline lookup yields CDR1 SGDLS and CDR2 YYNGEE. CDR3 length equals 16 residues. Written as DNA, the CDR3 is TGTGCCAGCAGCGTAGCCGGGGGAGCACCCACAGATACGCAGTATTTT. This sequence encodes CASSVAGGAPTDTQYF.

This clonotype was seen a few times. The V call is TRBV5-6, the J call TRBJ1-6; TRBD1 agrees at 8 bases. This CDR3 has 15 residues. CDR1 and CDR2 (germline): SGHDT, YYEEEE. With V trimmed by 1 base and J by 9 bases, 6 bases remained unmatched. This chain's CDR3 is CASSLRAGGRSPLHF. The CDR3, as DNA: TGTGCCAGCAGCTTGCGCGCAGGGGGCCGTTCACCCCTCCACTTT.